These 24 T cell receptor beta chains came from one sample sequenced in a study of beta chain features in type 1 diabetes. Study-wide findings and caveats: The study found moderately but significantly shorter TCRB CDR3s in all four CD4+ subsets of Type 1 diabetes patients.

Their antigens are not known. Expressed TCRB transcripts were sequenced because the entire RNA isolate underwent reverse transcription. Some clones are missing from TCRdb's copy, which holds only in-frame ones; the method was immunoSEQ multiplex PCR. The sample contains hundreds of thousands of clones, about 14% of which appear only once. Sequenced material: naive CD4+ T cells from blood. The source of these receptors is a man younger than 30 with type 1 diabetes.

The rearrangement links TRBV4-3 to TRBJ1-2, with D unresolved. CDR1 and CDR2 from the germline V gene are LGHNA and YSLEER. V lost 3 bases, J lost 0 bases, and 8 bases lay in between. The CDR3 is made up of 14 amino acids. CDR3: CASSQDRSNYGYTF. The CDR3 coding sequence is TGCGCCAGCAGCCAGGACCGATCTAACTATGGCTACACCTTC.

This clone was seen a handful of times. This chain connects TRBV30 to TRBJ2-7; no clear D gene. Germline loops: CDR1 GTSNPN, CDR2 SVGIG (reference sequence). Trimming removed 3 bases from V and 4 bases from J, with 13 bases in between. The CDR3 loop spans 13 amino acids. The CDR3 DNA reads as TGTGCCTGGAGCGCAAGGGTGGAATACGAGCAGTACTTC. It specifies CAWSARVEYEQYF.

This clone was detected a few times. The chain uses TRBV4-1 and TRBJ2-3, with a weak D call TRBD2 (6 bases). CDR1 and CDR2 from the germline V gene are MGHRA and YSYEKL. Between the trimmed V and J ends, which lost 1 base and 1 base, there was a span of 15 bases. This CDR3 comprises 17 residues. In DNA, the CDR3 is TGCGCCAGCAGCCAAGCCCCCCAGGGAGGAGGCACAGATACGCAGTATTTT. Residues: CASSQAPQGGGTDTQYF.

This clone has a handful of counts. The V call is TRBV4-1, the J call TRBJ1-5, with D unresolved. V was pared by 4 bases and J by 5 bases, with 9 bases between. Germline V gene data show CDR1 as MGHRA and CDR2 as YSYEKL. The CDR3 totals 13 residues. This CDR3 reads CASSPQIYQPQHF. In nucleotides, the CDR3 is TGCGCCAGCAGCCCACAGATTTATCAGCCCCAGCATTTT.

This clone was observed a few times. The chain joins TRBV7-9 to TRBJ1-1, with TRBD1 matching 7 bases. CDR1 SEHNR and CDR2 FQNEAQ come from the germline V gene (reference sequence). The trim removed 8 bases at V and 5 bases at J, leaving 8 bases unmatched. The CDR3 has 13 residues. The CDR3 sequence: CASGRQGGTEAFF. CDR3 sequence (DNA): TGTGCCAGCGGGCGGCAGGGGGGTACTGAAGCTTTCTTT.

This clone was detected only a few times. The chain employs TRBV7-2 and TRBJ2-3; 8 bases are a match to TRBD2. The germline CDR1 and CDR2 sequences are SGHTA and FQGNSA. The V and J ends lost 11 bases and 2 bases, in that order; junction bases with no gene match: 9. The CDR3 runs to 14 residues. As DNA, the CDR3 is TGTGCCCTTGGGGGCGGGGGGCACACAGATACGCAGTATTTT. It encodes CALGGGGHTDTQYF.

The gene calls are TRBV19 and TRBJ2-1; D is possibly TRBD2 (6 bases). The CDR3 sequence is 13 residues long. The V and J ends lost 5 bases and 6 bases respectively, with 11 bases between them. The germline V gene encodes CDR1 LNHDA and CDR2 SQIVND (reference sequence). CDR3 bases: TGTGCCAGTAGTCGGGGGAGCTTCAATGAGCAGTTCTTC. Translated: CASSRGSFNEQFF.

There are a few counts of this clone. The J gene is TRBJ1-5, the V gene TRBV7-9; no clear D. Germline CDR1 and CDR2: SEHNR and FQNEAQ (reference sequence). Deletions cut 1 base from V and 2 bases from J, with 9 bases between. The CDR3 extends over 15 amino acids. CDR3 protein: CASSLGGQGNQPQHF. CDR3 DNA: TGTGCCAGCAGCTTAGGAGGGCAGGGCAATCAGCCCCAGCATTTT.

This clone has a handful of counts. The CDR3: CASSLWRAPGEQFF. DNA for the CDR3: TGTGCCAGCAGTCTTTGGCGGGCCCCTGGTGAGCAGTTCTTC. The V gene is TRBV2, the J gene TRBJ2-1, with D tentatively TRBD2 (5 bases). Germline V CDR1 and CDR2: SNHLY, FYNNEI. The CDR3 is 14 residues long. With 5 bases removed from V and 9 bases from J, the gap between germline ends came to 17 bases.

In the case of this clone: Within the sample, other DNA sequences also encode this same CDR3. The chain has TRBV7-9 and TRBJ2-2, with TRBD1 identical over 9 bases. V shed 4 bases and J 5 bases; nucleotides not matched to a gene: 5. The CDR3 has 15 residues. Germline loops: CDR1 SEHNR, CDR2 FQNEAQ (reference sequence). DNA of the CDR3: TGTGCCAGCAGCTCGGGACAGGGTCGAACCGGGGAGCTGTTTTTT. Residues: CASSSGQGRTGELFF.

In this sample, this clone turned up a few times. The chain couples TRBV27 to TRBJ1-6; TRBD1 aligns across 8 bases. V was clipped by 6 bases and J by 9 bases; unmatched bases: 4. Germline V gene data show CDR1 as MNHEY and CDR2 as SMNVEV (reference sequence). The CDR3 totals 13 residues. CDR3 in DNA: TGTGCCAGCAGGGGACAGGAGATTTCACCCCTCCACTTT. Translating it yields CASRGQEISPLHF.

This chain connects TRBV7-2 to TRBJ2-3, with D possibly TRBD1 on 7 matching bases. The CDR3 totals 16 residues. Trimming removed 0 bases at V and 2 bases at J, with 12 bases between. CDR1 SGHTA and CDR2 FQGNSA come from the germline V gene. CDR3 protein: CASSLAGGQITDTQYF. The CDR3 coding sequence is TGTGCCAGCAGCTTAGCGGGGGGACAGATCACAGATACGCAGTATTTT.

The chain couples TRBV29-1 to TRBJ1-4; 10 nucleotides align to TRBD1. V shed 7 bases and J 7 bases; nucleotides not matched to a gene: 6. From germline, CDR1 is SQVTM and CDR2 ANQGSEA. The CDR3 sequence is 13 residues long. The CDR3 DNA sequence: TGCAGCGCCCGACAGGGGGCGGGTGAAAAACTGTTTTTT. Translation: CSARQGAGEKLFF.

This clone was picked up a small number of times. The rearrangement joins TRBV18 to TRBJ1-1; no definite D call. Per germline, CDR1 KGHSH and CDR2 LQKENI. The CDR3 runs 14 residues. V shed 2 bases and J shed 5 bases, with 12 bases lying between them. CDR3 nucleotide sequence: TGTGCCAGCTCACCAGCAGACAAGGAGACTGAAGCTTTCTTT. Amino acid sequence: CASSPADKETEAFF.

A few counts support this clone. The chain has TRBV7-2 and TRBJ1-2, with TRBD1 as a possible D gene (5 bases). The CDR3 is 14 amino acids. The V gene's germline CDR1 is SGHTA and CDR2 FQGNSA. V was shortened by 4 bases and J by 6 bases, with 15 bases between the two germline ends. CDR3 nucleotides: TGTGCCAGCAGCTCCTGGGACCTGGGGCATGGCTACACCTTC. Translated: CASSSWDLGHGYTF.

The genes are TRBV5-4 and TRBJ1-1; 7 bases align to TRBD1. The CDR3 sequence is 14 residues long. V lost 4 bases, J lost 0 bases, and 3 bases stayed unmatched. Germline-derived CDR1 and CDR2 are SGHNT and YYREEE (reference sequence). In DNA form, the CDR3 reads TGTGCCAGCAGCCATGACAGGGTGAACACTGAAGCTTTCTTT. It translates to CASSHDRVNTEAFF.

This clone was seen only a few times. CDR3 sequence (DNA): TGCGCCAGCAGCTTGGCCATTCTAGCGGACACAGATACGCAGTATTTT. Amino acid sequence: CASSLAILADTDTQYF. The rearrangement uses TRBV5-1 and TRBJ2-3; TRBD2 aligns across 7 bases. Looked up from germline, CDR1 is SGHRS and CDR2 is YFSETQ. Trimming at V came to 0 bases and at J to 2 bases, leaving 6 bases not matched to a gene. This CDR3 is built from 16 residues.

This clone was seen only a few times. The chain is built from TRBV28 and TRBJ2-2, with D possibly being TRBD2 (5 bases). Between the trimmed V and J ends, which lost 3 bases and 3 bases, there was a span of 11 bases. The germline V gene has CDR1 MDHEN and CDR2 SYDVKM. The CDR3 loop spans 15 amino acids. The CDR3 DNA reads as TGTGCCAGCAGTTTGTCGGGGAAGGACACCGGGGAGCTGTTTTTT. Protein: CASSLSGKDTGELFF. Combining the CDR3 with reference TRBV28 and TRBJ2-2 gives the whole variable domain DVKVTQSSRYLVKRTGEKVFLECVQDMDHENMFWYRQDPGLGLRLIYFSYDVKMKEKGDIPEGYSVSREKKERFSLILESASTNQTSMYLCASSLSGKDTGELFFGEGSRLTVL.

The chain couples TRBV6-5 to TRBJ2-1, with TRBD1 identical over 9 bases. Germline V gene lookup returns CDR1 MNHEY and CDR2 SVGAGI. The CDR3 is made up of 15 amino acids. V was pared by 5 bases and J by 4 bases, with 6 bases of the junction left unmatched. The CDR3 reads CASSPRGQGYNEQFF. In DNA, the CDR3 is TGTGCCAGCAGTCCCAGGGGACAGGGATACAATGAGCAGTTCTTC.

The chain is built from TRBV5-1 and TRBJ2-2; a possible D gene is TRBD1 (5 bases). V gave up 2 bases and J gave up 0 bases, with 11 bases separating them. The CDR3 has 16 residues. Germline CDR1 and CDR2: SGHRS and YFSETQ. The CDR3 DNA reads as TGCGCCAGCAGCTTCAATGCAGGGTCGAACACCGGGGAGCTGTTTTTT. Its protein product is CASSFNAGSNTGELFF. The complete variable domain, with remaining parts taken from reference TRBV5-1 and TRBJ2-2, reads KAGVTQTPRYLIKTRGQQVTLSCSPISGHRSVSWYQQTPGQGLQFLFEYFSETQRNKGNFPGRFSGRQFSNSRSEMNVSTLELGDSALYLCASSFNAGSNTGELFFGEGSRLTVL.

This clone was seen a few times. The V gene is TRBV25-1, the J gene TRBJ2-3; D is unresolved. Deletions cut 1 base from V and 3 bases from J, with 8 bases between. This CDR3 has 14 amino acids. Germline CDR1 MGHDK, CDR2 SYGVNS. The CDR3 loop is CASSEFGNTDTQYF. CDR3 DNA: TGTGCCAGCAGTGAATTTGGCAATACAGATACGCAGTATTTT.

The gene calls are TRBV29-1 and TRBJ2-1, with 8 positions matching TRBD2. CDR3 size: 16 residues. Germline CDR1 SQVTM, CDR2 ANQGSEA. The V and J ends lost 6 bases and 0 bases, in that order; junction bases with no gene match: 10. CDR3 in amino acids: CSVLSGTSSSYNEQFF. CDR3 in DNA: TGCAGCGTCCTTAGCGGGACCTCGAGCTCCTACAATGAGCAGTTCTTC.

The rearrangement links TRBV4-1 to TRBJ2-7; D unclear. The CDR3 covers 12 residues. Germline V gene sequence: CDR1 MGHRA, CDR2 YSYEKL. V was shortened by 0 bases and J by 6 bases, with 6 bases between the two germline ends. The CDR3 bases are TGCGCCAGCAGCCAAGATAGTACCGAGCAGTACTTC. Amino acid sequence: CASSQDSTEQYF.

The rearrangement joins TRBV18 to TRBJ2-1; weak D call: TRBD2 (5 bases). CDR1 KGHSH and CDR2 LQKENI come from the germline V gene. Trimming cost V 3 bases and J 4 bases, with 10 bases left between them. The CDR3 is 14 residues long. The CDR3 DNA follows: TGTGCCAGCTCACCTTGGACTGGATACAATGAGCAGTTCTTC. Translated, it gives CASSPWTGYNEQFF. Variable domain in full (rest from reference TRBV18 and TRBJ2-1): NAGVMQNPRHLVRRRGQEARLRCSPMKGHSHVYWYRQLPEEGLKFMVYLQKENIIDESGMPKERFSAEFPKEGPSILRIQQVVRGDSAAYFCASSPWTGYNEQFFGPGTRLTVL.